A single sample is the source of the 30 T cell receptor beta chains below, sequenced in a study of PD-1 blockade in mismatch repair-deficient tumors (dated by TCRdb to 2015 to 2018). The library was prepared using the immunoSEQ multiplex PCR assay. TCRdb obtained this table from immuneACCESS and retained in-frame rearrangements with V and J assigned. These tables miss some clones; where compared with another copy, unresolved V genes account for less than half of the shortfall, and the remainder is unexplained. In all, the sample holds about 110,000 clones, and roughly 80% of those were seen once. The top ten clones comprise 4.7% of the sample. The sample was peripheral blood, taken roughly 13 months after starting pembrolizumab. These receptors all come from an adult with mismatch repair-deficient cancer.

This rearrangement joins TRBV19 to TRBJ1-2; the D is unclear. The CDR3 extends over 13 amino acids. CDR1 is LNHDA, CDR2 SQIVND, per germline (reference sequence). Between the trimmed V and J ends, which lost 4 bases and 2 bases, there was a span of 8 bases. The CDR3 here is CASSTSGNYGYTF. In DNA form, the CDR3 reads TGTGCCAGTAGTACCTCTGGGAACTATGGCTACACCTTC.

Here the CDR3 DNA reads TGTGCCTGGAGTGGGGGGTATCCGGGACAGAGCTCTGGAAACACCATATATTTT. Translation: CAWSGGYPGQSSGNTIYF. This chain connects TRBV30 to TRBJ1-3, with 7 nucleotides matching TRBD1. Germline trimming cut 1 base from V and 0 bases from J; bases unmatched to any gene: 12. The CDR3 totals 18 residues. The germline gives CDR1 GTSNPN, CDR2 SVGIG (reference sequence).

This clone has a handful of counts. The chain combines TRBV5-1 with TRBJ2-5; 12 bases align to TRBD1. Losses at the gene ends were 0 bases for V and 5 bases for J; bases not matched to a gene: 2. Per the germline V gene, CDR1 is SGHRS and CDR2 is YFSETQ. The CDR3 covers 15 residues. Written as DNA, the CDR3 is TGCGCCAGCAGCTTGGAGGGACAGGGGGCTGAGACCCAGTACTTC. Protein product: CASSLEGQGAETQYF.

The chain is built from TRBV5-1 and TRBJ2-5; tentative D call: TRBD2 (5 bases). The CDR3 totals 14 residues. V gave up 0 bases and J gave up 5 bases, with 11 bases separating them. Germline V gene sequence: CDR1 SGHRS, CDR2 YFSETQ. The CDR3 reads CASSLDSSVETQYF. The CDR3 DNA is TGCGCCAGCAGCTTGGATAGTAGCGTGGAGACCCAGTACTTC.

The chain has TRBV11-3 and TRBJ2-3; 8 bases line up with TRBD2. After removal of 5 bases from V and 5 bases from J, the junction contained 6 bases not matched to a gene. The germline gives CDR1 SGHNT, CDR2 YENEEA. The CDR3 extends over 14 amino acids. The chain's CDR3 is CASSPMREVDTQYF. Here the CDR3 DNA reads TGTGCCAGCAGCCCCATGCGGGAGGTAGATACGCAGTATTTT.

The chain carries TRBV4-1 and TRBJ1-5, with 7 bases lining up with TRBD1. Germline CDR1 reads MGHRA; CDR2 reads YSYEKL. The length of the CDR3 is 15 residues. Unmatched junction bases numbered 9, after V lost 6 bases and J lost 4 bases. The CDR3 region is CASSYFQGENQPQHF. CDR3 nucleotide sequence: TGCGCCAGCAGTTACTTTCAGGGGGAGAATCAGCCCCAGCATTTT.

The chain uses TRBV11-2 and TRBJ2-1, with a possible D match to TRBD2 (5 bases). Germline lookup yields CDR1 SGHAT and CDR2 FQNNGV. V gave up 4 bases and J gave up 9 bases, with 16 bases separating them. This CDR3 is built from 14 residues. The CDR3 region is CASSWPSESGEQFF. The CDR3 DNA is TGTGCCAGCAGCTGGCCTTCGGAAAGCGGTGAGCAGTTCTTC.

This clone has only a few counts. The gene calls are TRBV19 and TRBJ2-7, with 10 bases lining up with TRBD2. This CDR3 has 15 amino acids. Germline V lookup: CDR1 LNHDA, CDR2 SQIVND (reference sequence). After removal of 2 bases from V and 2 bases from J, the junction contained 3 bases not matched to a gene. The CDR3 coding sequence is TGTGCCAGTAGTATAAGGACTAGCGGCCCCTACGAGCAGTACTTC. This gives the protein CASSIRTSGPYEQYF.

The V call is TRBV6-5, the J call TRBJ2-1; 8 nucleotides line up with TRBD1. This CDR3 is 15 amino acids long. The germline V gene has CDR1 MNHEY and CDR2 SVGAGI. V shed 6 bases and J 5 bases; nucleotides not matched to a gene: 9. The CDR3 is CASSRGQGRNNEQFF. In DNA form, the CDR3 reads TGTGCCAGCAGCCGTGGACAGGGTAGAAACAATGAGCAGTTCTTC.

The chain is built from TRBV18 and TRBJ2-4; perhaps TRBD1 as D (6 bases). Trimming removed 4 bases from V and 0 bases from J, with 10 bases in between. This CDR3 is 15 amino acids long. CDR1 KGHSH and CDR2 LQKENI come from the germline V gene. The CDR3 protein is CASSRGLVAKNIQYF. In DNA form, the CDR3 reads TGTGCCAGCTCACGGGGGCTGGTAGCCAAAAACATTCAGTACTTC.

The chain employs TRBV9 and TRBJ2-2; either TRBD1 or TRBD2 may fit D (6 bases each). Germline-derived CDR1 and CDR2 are SGDLS and YYNGEE. This CDR3 is 14 amino acids long. V lost 0 bases and J lost 5, with 8 bases in between. This chain's CDR3 is CASSVGGGTGELFF. The CDR3 DNA follows: TGTGCCAGCAGCGTAGGAGGGGGGACCGGGGAGCTGTTTTTT.

The rearrangement joins TRBV7-9 to TRBJ2-3, with TRBD2 matching over 11 bases. Unmatched junction bases numbered 7, after V lost 4 bases and J lost 7 bases. This CDR3 region has 15 residues. CDR1 is SEHNR and CDR2 is FQNEAQ in the germline V gene (reference sequence). In DNA, the CDR3 is TGTGCCAGCAGCTCGGGACTAGCGGCATTAAATACGCAGTATTTT. Protein product: CASSSGLAALNTQYF.

The CDR3 here is CASSPPSLLGETQYF. The CDR3 DNA follows: TGTGCCAGCAGCCCACCCTCATTGCTAGGAGAGACCCAGTACTTC. The chain has TRBV5-5 and TRBJ2-5, with unresolved D. Germline CDR1 reads SGHKS; CDR2 reads YYEKEE (reference sequence). V was clipped by 4 bases and J by 4 bases, with 17 bases between them. CDR3 size: 15 residues.

A note on this clone: The same CDR3 arises from other DNA sequences in this sample as well. The V and J genes are TRBV27 and TRBJ2-1, with D unclear. CDR1 MNHEY and CDR2 SMNVEV come from the germline V gene (reference sequence). The germline V and J ends were trimmed by 4 bases and 4 bases, with 8 bases remaining between them. The CDR3 is 13 residues long. The CDR3 loop is CASSSSIYNEQFF. The CDR3 bases are TGTGCCAGCAGTTCCAGTATTTACAATGAGCAGTTCTTC.

This clone was picked up a small number of times. The J gene is TRBJ1-5, the V gene TRBV30, with TRBD1 identical over 9 bases. This CDR3 spans 13 amino acids. Germline-derived CDR1 and CDR2 are GTSNPN and SVGIG (reference sequence). In nucleotides, the CDR3 is TGTGCGGCCGGGACAGGGCTGAATCAGCCCCAGCATTTT. Amino acids: CAAGTGLNQPQHF.

The chain carries TRBV11-2 and TRBJ2-7; D gene ambiguous. Germline V gives CDR1 SGHAT, CDR2 FQNNGV. The CDR3 extends over 14 amino acids. V was trimmed by 3 bases and J by 2 bases, leaving 11 bases between them. The CDR3 loop reads CASSLRPGTYEQYF. In DNA, the CDR3 is TGTGCCAGCAGCTTGAGACCGGGCACCTACGAGCAGTACTTC.

The chain employs TRBV5-1 and TRBJ1-1; D remains ambiguous. Trimming removed 0 bases from V and 1 base from J, with 7 bases in between. Germline V gene lookup returns CDR1 SGHRS and CDR2 YFSETQ. The CDR3 covers 14 residues. The CDR3 region has the DNA TGCGCCAGCAGCTTGGATCCACAGAACACTGAAGCTTTCTTT. Its protein product is CASSLDPQNTEAFF.

The V gene is TRBV14, the J gene TRBJ2-5, with 7 bases lining up with TRBD2. The CDR3 is 10 residues long. CDR1 and CDR2 from the germline V gene are SGHDN and FVKESK. With 9 bases clipped from V and 5 bases from J, the junction kept 0 bases outside the gene matches. CDR3 bases: TGTGCCAGGGGGGGGGAGACCCAGTACTTC. Its translation is CARGGETQYF.

V is TRBV6-1 and J is TRBJ2-7, with no clear D. Trimming took off 1 base at V and 4 bases at J, with 14 bases between the two ends. From germline, CDR1 is MNHNS and CDR2 SASEGT. The CDR3 sequence is 15 residues long. The CDR3 nucleotides read TGTGCCAGCAGTGAAGTGGCAGCCTCACCTTACGAGCAGTACTTC. It encodes CASSEVAASPYEQYF.

The V call is TRBV6-5, the J call TRBJ1-4; D is possibly TRBD1 (5 bases). This CDR3 spans 11 amino acids. V lost 8 bases, J lost 8 bases, and 9 bases lay in between. Germline V gene data show CDR1 as MNHEY and CDR2 as SVGAGI. The CDR3 reads CASRRGEKLFF. CDR3 DNA: TGTGCCAGCCGCCGGGGGGAAAAACTGTTTTTT.

V is TRBV9 and J is TRBJ2-3; 9 bases are shared with TRBD2. Germline values: CDR1 SGDLS, CDR2 YYNGEE. The CDR3 runs to 16 residues. J was trimmed by 3 bases and V by 0 bases; bases with no gene match: 5. CDR3: CASSVGLAGPTDTQYF. The CDR3 nucleotides are TGTGCCAGCAGCGTAGGTCTAGCGGGGCCAACAGATACGCAGTATTTT.

With respect to this clone: At one end, the junction sequence differs from germline, possibly due to a read error. The chain uses TRBV30 and TRBJ2-2; D might be TRBD1 (6 bases). This CDR3 comprises 12 residues. Germline CDR1 and CDR2: GTSNPN and SVGIG (reference sequence). CDR3 sequence: CAWTVNTGELFF. The CDR3 DNA reads TGTGCGTGGACAGTTAACACCGGGGAGCTGTTTTTT.

The V gene is TRBV5-1, the J gene TRBJ2-5; D unclear. TRBJ2-7 explains the end of the DNA better; the J call may be wrong. The CDR3 runs to 13 residues. The germline CDR1 and CDR2 sequences are SGHRS and YFSETQ. CDR3 protein: CASSFVANYEQYF. The CDR3 nucleotides are TGCGCCAGCAGCTTTGTGGCAAACTACGAGCAGTACTTC.

This clone turned up a few times. The chain carries TRBV18 and TRBJ1-1; D ambiguous. From germline, CDR1 is KGHSH and CDR2 LQKENI. This CDR3 is built from 13 residues. Trimming stripped 3 bases from V and 1 base from J, with 6 bases between. The chain's CDR3 is CASSPKKNTEAFF. The CDR3 nucleotides read TGTGCCAGCTCACCTAAGAAGAACACTGAAGCTTTCTTT.

The count of this clone is one. The genes are TRBV7-2 and TRBJ2-5, with D perhaps TRBD1 (5 bases). Trimming removed 2 bases at V and 0 bases at J, with 10 bases between. Germline lookup yields CDR1 SGHTA and CDR2 FQGNSA. CDR3 size: 15 residues. Written as DNA, the CDR3 is TGTGCCAGCAGCTTACAGGGCCGGTACCAAGAGACCCAGTACTTC. It is translated as CASSLQGRYQETQYF.

This clone was recorded a few times. The chain uses TRBV10-1 and TRBJ2-2; 7 nucleotides line up with TRBD2. The CDR3 has 13 residues. Per the germline V gene, CDR1 is WNHNN and CDR2 is SYGVQD (reference sequence). Trimming removed 6 bases from V and 5 bases from J; junction bases left unmatched: 3. CDR3 DNA: TGCGCCAGCAGAGGAGCGGGGACCGGGGAGCTGTTTTTT. This translates into CASRGAGTGELFF.

V usage is TRBV12-5 and J usage is TRBJ2-1; 9 bases align to TRBD2. The germline V gene encodes CDR1 LGHNT and CDR2 FRNRAP. The CDR3 spans 16 residues. Trimming at V came to 6 bases and at J to 7 bases, leaving 13 bases not matched to a gene. CDR3 sequence: CASGGRGSGRSNEQFF. The CDR3 nucleotides are TGTGCTAGTGGGGGGAGGGGGAGCGGGAGGTCGAATGAGCAGTTCTTC.

The chain is built from TRBV6-1 and TRBJ2-3; 10 bases map to TRBD1. V dropped 4 bases and J dropped 3; count of bases not matched to a gene: 4. CDR3 length equals 15 residues. The germline V gene has CDR1 MNHNS and CDR2 SASEGT. This chain's CDR3 is CASSADRGGTDTQYF. The CDR3 DNA follows: TGTGCCAGCAGTGCGGACAGGGGGGGGACAGATACGCAGTATTTT.

A note on this clone: The sample contains more than one DNA sequence encoding this CDR3. The J gene is TRBJ2-3, the V gene TRBV5-1; 7 nucleotides match TRBD2. After removal of 0 bases from V and 1 base from J, the junction contained 2 bases not matched to a gene. The CDR3 is 15 amino acids. In germline, CDR1 is SGHRS, CDR2 YFSETQ. The CDR3 DNA sequence: TGCGCCAGCAGCTTGGTAGCGGGTGGCACAGATACGCAGTATTTT. Translation gives CASSLVAGGTDTQYF.

The chain recombines TRBV5-1 with TRBJ2-1; D is perhaps TRBD1 or TRBD2 (5 bases each). The CDR3 is made up of 15 amino acids. Trimming cost V 6 bases and J 4 bases, with 17 bases left between them. CDR1 SGHRS and CDR2 YFSETQ come from the germline V gene. CDR3 amino acids: CASTKPGTPYNEQFF. CDR3 nucleotides: TGCGCCAGCACCAAACCAGGGACCCCATACAATGAGCAGTTCTTC.